This T cell receptor beta chain derives from a study of OX40 agonist ivuxolimab in advanced cancers. V lost 3 bases and J lost 5; bases outside the gene matches: 6. This CDR3 comprises 14 residues. Germline V gene data show CDR1 as SGHAT and CDR2 as FQNNGV. The table came from immunoSEQ multiplex PCR; TCRdb's copy has only in-frame clones and leaves some out. This table holds roughly 110,000 clones, 80% to 95% found once. The TCR was taken from an adult with an advanced solid tumor such as melanoma, head and neck, liver or kidney cancer. V usage is TRBV11-2 and J usage is TRBJ2-7, with 8 bases lining up with TRBD1. Source: CD4+ or CD8+ T cells sorted from blood, taken in a trial of the OX40 agonist ivuxolimab. The CDR3 bases are TGTGCCAGCAGCTTGAGGACAGGGAGCCACGAGCAGTACTTC. Its translation is CASSLRTGSHEQYF.